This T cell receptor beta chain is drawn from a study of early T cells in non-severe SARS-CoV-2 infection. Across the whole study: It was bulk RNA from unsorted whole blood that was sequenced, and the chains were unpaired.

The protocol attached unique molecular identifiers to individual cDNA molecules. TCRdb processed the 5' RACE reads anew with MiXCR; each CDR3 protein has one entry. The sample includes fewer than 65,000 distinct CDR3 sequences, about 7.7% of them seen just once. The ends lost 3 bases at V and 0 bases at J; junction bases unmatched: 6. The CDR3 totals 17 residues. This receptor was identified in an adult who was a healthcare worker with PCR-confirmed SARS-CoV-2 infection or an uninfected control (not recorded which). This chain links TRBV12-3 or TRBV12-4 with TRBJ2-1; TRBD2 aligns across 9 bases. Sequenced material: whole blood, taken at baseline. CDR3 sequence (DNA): TGTGCCAGCAGTTTGGGCGGGAGGGTCCCCTCCTACAATGAGCAGTTCTTC. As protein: CASSLGGRVPSYNEQFF.